This T cell receptor beta chain originates from a study of control samples from healthy donors and cancer patients. Profiled with immunoSEQ multiplex PCR; TCRdb holds only in-frame clones, not every one. The table has 90,000 to 150,000 clones, roughly 88% seen once. From germline, CDR1 is WSHSY and CDR2 SAAADI. The V and J ends lost 4 bases and 3 bases respectively, with 6 bases between them. The CDR3 is 12 amino acids. Sequenced: blood. The chain has TRBV10-2 and TRBJ1-1; a possible D gene is TRBD1 (6 bases). This sequence was found in a man aged 35 to 55 in good health. CDR3 sequence (DNA): TGCGCCAGCAGTGCAGGGGACACTGAAGCTTTCTTT. The encoded protein is CASSAGDTEAFF.